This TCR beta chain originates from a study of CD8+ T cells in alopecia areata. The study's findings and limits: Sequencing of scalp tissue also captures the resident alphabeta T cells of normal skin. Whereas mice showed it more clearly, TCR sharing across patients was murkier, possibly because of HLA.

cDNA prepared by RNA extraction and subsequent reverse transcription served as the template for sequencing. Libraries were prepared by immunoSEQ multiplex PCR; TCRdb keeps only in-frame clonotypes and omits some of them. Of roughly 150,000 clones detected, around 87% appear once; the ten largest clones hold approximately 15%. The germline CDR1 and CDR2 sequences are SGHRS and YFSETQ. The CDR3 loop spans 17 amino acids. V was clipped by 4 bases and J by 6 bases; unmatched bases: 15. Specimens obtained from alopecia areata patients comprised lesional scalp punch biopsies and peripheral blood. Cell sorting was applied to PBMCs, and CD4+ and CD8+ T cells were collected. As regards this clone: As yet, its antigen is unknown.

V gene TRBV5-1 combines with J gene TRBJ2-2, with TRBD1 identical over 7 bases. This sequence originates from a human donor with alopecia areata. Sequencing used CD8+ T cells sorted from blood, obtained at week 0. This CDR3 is CASSPQLDRAPPGELFF. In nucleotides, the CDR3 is TGCGCCAGCAGCCCGCAGCTTGACAGGGCCCCCCCCGGGGAGCTGTTTTTT.